One and the same sample provided the 28 T cell receptor beta chains below, sequenced in a study of T cell changes during pregnancy in multiple sclerosis. Profiling relied on immunoSEQ multiplex PCR, and the TCRdb table lists in-frame clones only, not all of them. The sample yields around 50,000 clones, roughly 90% seen once. The input for sequencing was CD4+ T cells from peripheral blood mononuclear cells, taken after pregnancy. The receptors shown here come from a female donor with multiple sclerosis, enrolled in a pregnancy study.

The rearrangement uses TRBV19 and TRBJ2-3, with D possibly matching TRBD1 (5 bases). CDR1 LNHDA and CDR2 SQIVND come from the germline V gene (reference sequence). V gave up 7 bases and J gave up 9 bases, with 20 bases separating them. The CDR3 length is 14 residues. CDR3 nucleotides: TGTGCCAGTACCGGAGTTGGGGCCCCGGAGACGCAGTATTTT. Translating it yields CASTGVGAPETQYF. The variable domain in full, completed from reference TRBV19 and TRBJ2-3, reads DGGITQSPKYLFRKEGQNVTLSCEQNLNHDAMYWYRQDPGQGLRLIYYSQIVNDFQKGDIAEGYSVSREKKESFPLTVTSAQKNPTAFYLCASTGVGAPETQYFGPGTRLTVL.

This clone was counted a few times. J is TRBJ2-7 and V is TRBV4-3; D might be TRBD2 (6 bases). Looked up from germline, CDR1 is LGHNA and CDR2 is YSLEER. Trimming removed 2 bases at V and 3 bases at J, with 17 bases between. CDR3 size: 16 residues. The CDR3: CASSQKGGATHYEQYF. In nucleotides, the CDR3 is TGCGCCAGCAGCCAAAAGGGAGGAGCTACACACTACGAGCAGTACTTC.

The chain couples TRBV5-1 to TRBJ1-2; perhaps TRBD1 as D (6 bases). Germline CDR1 SGHRS, CDR2 YFSETQ. The CDR3 spans 14 residues. Deletions cut 0 bases from V and 7 bases from J, with 13 bases between. The CDR3 DNA reads TGCGCCAGCAGCTTGGCCCAGGGCAGGGGTGGCTACACCTTC. Translating it yields CASSLAQGRGGYTF.

The chain carries TRBV7-6 and TRBJ2-2, with 7 nucleotides matching TRBD1. The CDR3 is 16 amino acids. With V trimmed by 4 bases and J by 3 bases, 8 bases remained unmatched. In germline, CDR1 is SGHVS, CDR2 FNYEAQ. DNA for the CDR3: TGTGCCAGCAGCTCTCTGACAGGGCCATACACCGGGGAGCTGTTTTTT. As protein: CASSSLTGPYTGELFF.

The chain uses TRBV14 and TRBJ2-5; D is unresolved. V shed 1 base and J shed 1 base, with 13 bases lying between them. CDR1 is SGHDN and CDR2 is FVKESK in the germline V gene. This CDR3 region has 16 residues. In nucleotides, the CDR3 is TGTGCCAGCAGCCAAGGATATGGCCAGGCCCAAGAGACCCAGTACTTC. This encodes CASSQGYGQAQETQYF.

V is TRBV5-6 and J is TRBJ2-1; possibly TRBD2 for D (6 bases). The V end lost 0 bases, the J end lost 6 bases, and 16 bases lay between the germline ends. In germline, CDR1 is SGHDT, CDR2 YYEEEE. This CDR3 has 16 amino acids. This chain's CDR3 is CASSLARGPAGNEQFF. The CDR3 nucleotides read TGTGCCAGCAGCTTGGCTCGCGGGCCAGCGGGCAATGAGCAGTTCTTC. The full variable domain, its missing parts supplied by reference TRBV5-6 and TRBJ2-1, is DAGVTQSPTHLIKTRGQQVTLRCSPKSGHDTVSWYQQALGQGPQFIFQYYEEEERQRGNFPDRFSGHQFPNYSSELNVNALLLGDSALYLCASSLARGPAGNEQFFGPGTRLTVL.

This clone was recorded only once. The J gene is TRBJ1-4, the V gene TRBV1; the table assigns TRBD1, which was not confirmed against the DNA. TRBV1 is described as a pseudogene. There are 17 residues in the CDR3. CDR3 nucleotides: TGCACCAGCAGCCAAAAGTACAGGGATCCGGCTAATGAAAAACTGTTTTTT. Amino acid sequence: CTSSQKYRDPANEKLFF.

V gene TRBV7-2 combines with J gene TRBJ1-1; D may be TRBD1 (6 bases). Germline CDR1 SGHTA, CDR2 FQGNSA. This CDR3 has 15 residues. The V and J ends lost 5 bases and 0 bases respectively, with 13 bases between them. The CDR3: CASSQRQGMNTEAFF. CDR3 nucleotide sequence: TGTGCCAGCAGCCAGAGGCAGGGGATGAACACTGAAGCTTTCTTT.

V usage is TRBV25-1 and J usage is TRBJ2-3; TRBD1 aligns across 10 bases. Germline assignment: CDR1 MGHDK and CDR2 SYGVNS. The V and J ends lost 3 bases and 5 bases, in that order; junction bases with no gene match: 5. This CDR3 comprises 15 residues. CDR3 region: CASSDLDRGRDTQYF. The CDR3 DNA is TGTGCCAGCAGTGACCTCGACAGGGGGCGAGATACGCAGTATTTT. The whole variable domain, filled in from reference TRBV25-1 and TRBJ2-3, reads EADIYQTPRYLVIGTGKKITLECSQTMGHDKMYWYQQDPGMELHLIHYSYGVNSTEKGDLSSESTVSRIRTEHFPLTLESARPSHTSQYLCASSDLDRGRDTQYFGPGTRLTVL.

In the case of this clone: The junction departs from germline at one end; a sequencing error may be responsible. The V call is TRBV30, the J call TRBJ2-1; the D call may be TRBD1 or TRBD2 (5 bases each). The CDR3 spans 12 residues. CDR1 is GTSNPN, CDR2 SVGIG, per germline (reference sequence). The CDR3 sequence: CAGSHLGVEQFF. The CDR3 DNA reads as TGTGCCGGGAGCCATTTAGGGGTTGAGCAGTTCTTC.

The V gene is TRBV18, the J gene TRBJ1-5; a possible D gene is TRBD1 (6 bases). This CDR3 contains 15 residues. Trimming took off 0 bases at V and 4 bases at J, with 10 bases between the two ends. The germline gives CDR1 KGHSH, CDR2 LQKENI. The CDR3 sequence: CASSPPGHPNQPQHF. The CDR3 nucleotides read TGTGCCAGCTCACCACCGGGACACCCAAATCAGCCCCAGCATTTT.

The CDR3 loop reads CASSVEGVGEQYF. CDR3 nucleotides: TGTGCCAGCAGCGTTGAGGGAGTGGGCGAGCAGTACTTC. The chain has TRBV9 and TRBJ2-7, with D possibly TRBD2 on 5 matching bases. The CDR3 totals 13 residues. In germline, CDR1 is SGDLS, CDR2 YYNGEE. V shed 2 bases and J shed 6 bases, with 12 bases lying between them.

This CDR3 reads CASSSNGLAPDTQYF. CDR3 sequence (DNA): TGTGCCAGCAGCTCGAACGGACTAGCCCCAGATACGCAGTATTTT. The genes are TRBV5-4 and TRBJ2-3; 8 nucleotides line up with TRBD2. V lost 3 bases, J lost 4 bases, and 7 bases stayed unmatched. This CDR3 spans 15 amino acids. Germline V lookup: CDR1 SGHNT, CDR2 YYREEE (reference sequence).

This clone was found a few times. The genes are TRBV7-2 and TRBJ1-2; the match to TRBD1 covers 11 bases. This CDR3 spans 12 amino acids. Germline CDR1 and CDR2: SGHTA and FQGNSA. The V segment lost 4 bases and the J segment 8 bases; nucleotides outside the gene matches: 0. CDR3 loop: CASSWTGGGYTF. As DNA, the CDR3 is TGTGCCAGCAGCTGGACAGGGGGCGGCTACACCTTC.

The V gene is TRBV9, the J gene TRBJ2-7; D gene uncertain. Trimming took off 0 bases at V and 3 bases at J, with 13 bases between the two ends. The CDR3 is made up of 15 amino acids. The germline V gene encodes CDR1 SGDLS and CDR2 YYNGEE. CDR3 DNA: TGTGCCAGCAGCGTAGATAGTTCTATTCACTACGAGCAGTACTTC. Its protein is CASSVDSSIHYEQYF.

About this clone: Other DNA sequences in the same sample also yield this CDR3. The chain carries TRBV9 and TRBJ2-5, with 8 positions matching TRBD1. There are 14 residues in the CDR3. The germline V gene has CDR1 SGDLS and CDR2 YYNGEE. J was trimmed by 4 bases and V by 2 bases; bases with no gene match: 4. DNA for the CDR3: TGTGCCAGCAGCGTCGTCGGACAGGGAGAGACCCAGTACTTC. This gives the protein CASSVVGQGETQYF.

The V and J genes are TRBV9 and TRBJ2-7; the match to TRBD1 covers 9 bases. The J segment lost 4 bases and the V segment lost 0 bases, leaving 14 bases of the junction unmatched. This CDR3 region has 18 residues. Germline V gene lookup returns CDR1 SGDLS and CDR2 YYNGEE. CDR3 nucleotides: TGTGCCAGCAGCGTAGGGGCAGGGACAGGGCGGAAAAAATACGAGCAGTACTTC. It yields the protein CASSVGAGTGRKKYEQYF.

The V and J genes are TRBV7-2 and TRBJ2-5; D gene ambiguous. The V end was cut by 1 base, the J end by 2 bases, with 8 bases between. CDR1 and CDR2 (germline): SGHTA, FQGNSA. The CDR3 covers 14 residues. CDR3 sequence: CASSLVSYQETQYF. The DNA for the CDR3 is TGTGCCAGCAGCTTAGTCTCGTATCAAGAGACCCAGTACTTC. Complete variable domain (other parts from reference TRBV7-2 and TRBJ2-5): GAGVSQSPSNKVTEKGKDVELRCDPISGHTALYWYRQSLGQGLEFLIYFQGNSAPDKSGLPSDRFSAERTGGSVSTLTIQRTQQEDSAVYLCASSLVSYQETQYFGPGTRLLVL.

The chain is built from TRBV7-8 and TRBJ1-1; D is perhaps TRBD1 (6 bases). The germline V and J ends were trimmed by 2 bases and 2 bases, with 12 bases remaining between them. This CDR3 is built from 15 residues. Germline CDR1 and CDR2: SGHVS and FQNEAQ. The CDR3 protein is CASSLQGIGNTEAFF. The CDR3 DNA is TGTGCCAGCAGCTTACAGGGGATTGGAAACACTGAAGCTTTCTTT.

Remarks on this clone: The same CDR3 arises from other DNA sequences in this sample as well. The J gene is TRBJ2-7, the V gene TRBV9, with unresolved D. With 0 bases removed from V and 1 base from J, the gap between germline ends came to 8 bases. There are 14 residues in the CDR3. Per germline, CDR1 SGDLS and CDR2 YYNGEE. CDR3 protein: CASSVEAGSYEQYF. The CDR3 DNA reads TGTGCCAGCAGCGTAGAGGCAGGTTCCTACGAGCAGTACTTC.

The rearrangement joins TRBV6-6 to TRBJ1-2, with a tentative D call TRBD1 (5 bases). The V gene's germline CDR1 is MNHNY and CDR2 SVGAGI (reference sequence). V lost 4 bases and J 2 bases, leaving 11 bases between the germline ends. The CDR3 has 14 amino acids. The CDR3 coding sequence is TGTGCCAGCAGTTTCACAGGATCCAACTATGGCTACACCTTC. It translates to CASSFTGSNYGYTF.

V usage is TRBV9 and J usage is TRBJ2-1; 8 positions agree with TRBD1. CDR1 is SGDLS and CDR2 is YYNGEE in the germline V gene. This CDR3 has 16 amino acids. V lost 4 bases and J lost 7; bases outside the gene matches: 13. The CDR3 region has the DNA TGTGCCAGCAGCCGGGACAGGCCGGGGGTAATGAATGAGCAGTTCTTC. Translated, it gives CASSRDRPGVMNEQFF. The variable domain in full, completed from reference TRBV9 and TRBJ2-1, reads DSGVTQTPKHLITATGQRVTLRCSPRSGDLSVYWYQQSLDQGLQFLIQYYNGEERAKGNILERFSAQQFPDLHSELNLSSLELGDSALYFCASSRDRPGVMNEQFFGPGTRLTVL.

The chain combines TRBV7-3 with TRBJ2-1, with 9 bases matching TRBD2. CDR1 is SGHTA and CDR2 is FQGTGA in the germline V gene. The CDR3 runs 13 residues. V trimming: 6 bases; J trimming: 7 bases; junction bases outside the gene matches: 4. DNA of the CDR3: TGTGCCAGCAGTTTAGCGGGGGAGAATGAGCAGTTCTTC. It encodes CASSLAGENEQFF.

The V call is TRBV14, the J call TRBJ1-5, with D hard to call. The V end lost 0 bases, the J end lost 2 bases, and 5 bases lay between the germline ends. This CDR3 is built from 14 residues. Germline V gene lookup returns CDR1 SGHDN and CDR2 FVKESK. The CDR3 DNA sequence: TGTGCCAGCAGCCAAGATTCCGGCAATCAGCCCCAGCATTTT. It is translated as CASSQDSGNQPQHF.

In its sample, this clone was seen once. V gene TRBV4-1 combines with J gene TRBJ2-5; 7 nucleotides match TRBD1. V trimming: 4 bases; J trimming: 3 bases; junction bases outside the gene matches: 5. This CDR3 has 14 residues. Germline V lookup: CDR1 MGHRA, CDR2 YSYEKL. Written as DNA, the CDR3 is TGCGCCAGCAGCCTCCTGACAGGGAAAGAGACCCAGTACTTC. Encoded protein: CASSLLTGKETQYF.

The J gene is TRBJ2-7, the V gene TRBV11-2; 8 bases fit TRBD1. V lost 7 bases, J lost 6 bases, and 11 bases stayed unmatched. The CDR3 length is 14 residues. Germline CDR1 reads SGHAT; CDR2 reads FQNNGV. The CDR3 nucleotides read TGTGCCAGCACCCATTCCGGGACAGGCCGCGAGCAGTACTTC. Its protein product is CASTHSGTGREQYF.

This chain connects TRBV19 to TRBJ2-5; D is unclear. Trimming pared 10 bases from V and 4 bases from J, leaving 10 bases between. CDR3 length: 11 amino acids. CDR1 LNHDA and CDR2 SQIVND come from the germline V gene (reference sequence). CDR3 protein: CATSPGETQYF. CDR3 sequence (DNA): TGTGCCACCAGTCCGGGAGAGACCCAGTACTTC.

The chain employs TRBV5-1 and TRBJ1-2; D is uncertain. The CDR3 is made up of 17 amino acids. V lost 0 bases, J lost 0 bases, and 15 bases lay in between. Germline V gene data show CDR1 as SGHRS and CDR2 as YFSETQ. CDR3 sequence reads: CASSLGPTRDSNYGYTF. The CDR3, as DNA: TGCGCCAGCAGCTTGGGTCCTACTAGGGATTCTAACTATGGCTACACCTTC.